One sample yielded the 10 T cell receptor beta chains listed below, sequenced in a study of blood T cell repertoires in COVID-19 (dated by TCRdb to 2020 to 2021). The protocol used for the library was the immunoSEQ multiplex PCR assay. Imported from immuneACCESS, the table was reduced by TCRdb to in-frame sequences with V and J called. These copies leave out some clones; in studies compared against another copy, an unresolved V gene accounts for under half, and the cause of the remainder is not known. In this sample the table shows about 130,000 clones, roughly 86% of which occur a single time. About 13% of the sample comes from the top ten. The sequenced sample consisted of peripheral blood. The origin of the receptors is a human donor in a cohort sampled during active COVID-19.

The gene calls are TRBV19 and TRBJ2-3, with 8 nucleotides matching TRBD2. The V and J ends lost 3 bases and 5 bases, in that order; junction bases with no gene match: 16. CDR1 is LNHDA and CDR2 is SQIVND in the germline V gene (reference sequence). This CDR3 has 18 residues. The CDR3 DNA reads as TGTGCCAGTAGTATGGAGTCGCTCAACGGGGGGGCCGTAGATACGCAGTATTTT. Its translation: CASSMESLNGGAVDTQYF. Supplemented by reference TRBV19 and TRBJ2-3, the full variable domain reads DGGITQSPKYLFRKEGQNVTLSCEQNLNHDAMYWYRQDPGQGLRLIYYSQIVNDFQKGDIAEGYSVSREKKESFPLTVTSAQKNPTAFYLCASSMESLNGGAVDTQYFGPGTRLTVL.

V and J are TRBV3-1 (or the pseudogene TRBV3-2) and TRBJ2-3, with 8 bases that match TRBD2. J lost 1 base, V lost 0 bases, and 3 bases had no gene match. Germline V gene lookup returns CDR1 LGHDT and CDR2 YNNKEL (reference sequence). This CDR3 comprises 16 residues. The CDR3 sequence is CASSQDLRGGTDTQYF. DNA of the CDR3: TGTGCCAGCAGCCAAGATCTGCGGGGGGGCACAGATACGCAGTATTTT.

This chain uses TRBV20-1 with TRBJ2-7; D remains unclear. Looked up from germline, CDR1 is DFQATT and CDR2 is SNEGSKA (reference sequence). V lost 3 bases and J lost 2, with 8 bases in between. This CDR3 has 12 residues. DNA of the CDR3: TGCAGTGCTAGTCTTCGGGCCTACGAGCAGTACTTC. Its protein is CSASLRAYEQYF.

The chain is built from TRBV25-1 and TRBJ2-6; D is possibly TRBD1 (7 bases). The CDR3 totals 17 residues. Trimming removed 5 bases from V and 0 bases from J, with 14 bases in between. Germline V gene sequence: CDR1 MGHDK, CDR2 SYGVNS. CDR3 amino acids: CASSTGRGASGANVLTF. In DNA form, the CDR3 reads TGTGCCAGCAGTACAGGCAGGGGGGCCTCTGGGGCCAACGTCCTGACTTTC.

The V and J genes are TRBV4-1 and TRBJ2-1; TRBD2 matches at 7 bases. Germline trimming cut 0 bases from V and 8 bases from J; bases unmatched to any gene: 10. Germline CDR1 MGHRA, CDR2 YSYEKL. The CDR3 loop spans 16 amino acids. This CDR3 reads CASSQDQLAESYEQFF. DNA of the CDR3: TGCGCCAGCAGCCAAGATCAGCTAGCGGAGTCCTATGAGCAGTTCTTC.

In this sample, this clone turned up once. This chain uses TRBV13 with TRBJ1-1; D is unclear. Trimming took 4 bases from V and 0 from J, leaving 12 bases between them. This CDR3 region has 15 residues. Germline lookup yields CDR1 PRHDT and CDR2 FYEKMQ (reference sequence). The chain's CDR3 is CASSSRSNLNTEAFF. The CDR3 region has the DNA TGTGCCAGCAGCTCCCGAAGCAACTTGAACACTGAAGCTTTCTTT.

The chain has TRBV9 and TRBJ1-1, with TRBD1 as a possible D gene (6 bases). Germline CDR1 and CDR2: SGDLS and YYNGEE. Deletions cut 4 bases from V and 6 bases from J, with 19 bases between. The length of the CDR3 is 15 residues. The CDR3 spells CASSQAGATRAEAFF. In DNA, the CDR3 is TGTGCCAGCAGCCAAGCGGGGGCTACAAGAGCTGAAGCTTTCTTT.

The V call is TRBV3-1 (or the pseudogene TRBV3-2), the J call TRBJ1-1; 9 bases line up with TRBD1. The germline CDR1 and CDR2 sequences are LGHDT and YNNKEL (reference sequence). The CDR3 has 15 residues. V was clipped by 0 bases and J by 8 bases; unmatched bases: 7. The CDR3 reads CASSQDPGQGLEAFF. The CDR3 DNA reads as TGTGCCAGCAGCCAAGACCCGGGACAGGGTTTGGAAGCTTTCTTT.

This clone was detected only a few times. The chain links TRBV5-6 to TRBJ1-2; 7 bases are shared with TRBD1. V was pared by 1 base and J by 6 bases, with 6 bases of the junction left unmatched. This CDR3 has 14 amino acids. The germline CDR1 and CDR2 sequences are SGHDT and YYEEEE. CDR3 nucleotide sequence: TGTGCCAGCAGCTTGTATGCAGGGGGAAATGGCTACACCTTC. Protein product: CASSLYAGGNGYTF.

The gene calls are TRBV30 and TRBJ2-7; 7 nucleotides match TRBD1. CDR1 and CDR2 (germline): GTSNPN, SVGIG (reference sequence). The CDR3 runs to 14 residues. Trimming removed 5 bases from V and 3 bases from J; junction bases left unmatched: 10. In DNA form, the CDR3 reads TGTGCCTGGGAGACAGGGAATCCCCACTACGAGCAGTACTTC. Translation: CAWETGNPHYEQYF. Looking up the rest from reference TRBV30 and TRBJ2-7 gives the full variable domain: SQTIHQWPATLVQPVGSPLSLECTVEGTSNPNLYWYRQAAGRGLQLLFYSVGIGQISSEVPQNLSASRPQDRQFILSSKKLLLSDSGFYLCAWETGNPHYEQYFGPGTRLTVT.